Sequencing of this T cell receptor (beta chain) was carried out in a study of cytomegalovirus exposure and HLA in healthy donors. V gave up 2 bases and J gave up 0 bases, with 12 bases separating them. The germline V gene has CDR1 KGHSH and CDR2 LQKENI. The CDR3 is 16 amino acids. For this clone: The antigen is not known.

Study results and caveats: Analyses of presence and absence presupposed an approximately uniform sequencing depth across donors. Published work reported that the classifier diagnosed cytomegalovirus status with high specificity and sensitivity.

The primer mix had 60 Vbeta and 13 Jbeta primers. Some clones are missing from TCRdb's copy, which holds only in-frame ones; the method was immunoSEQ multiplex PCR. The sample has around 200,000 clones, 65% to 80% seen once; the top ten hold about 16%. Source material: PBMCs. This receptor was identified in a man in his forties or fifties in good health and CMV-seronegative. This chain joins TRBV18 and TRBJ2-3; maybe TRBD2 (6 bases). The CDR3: CASSPAGTSSTDTQYF. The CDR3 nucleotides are TGTGCCAGCTCACCAGCGGGGACGTCTAGCACAGATACGCAGTATTTT.